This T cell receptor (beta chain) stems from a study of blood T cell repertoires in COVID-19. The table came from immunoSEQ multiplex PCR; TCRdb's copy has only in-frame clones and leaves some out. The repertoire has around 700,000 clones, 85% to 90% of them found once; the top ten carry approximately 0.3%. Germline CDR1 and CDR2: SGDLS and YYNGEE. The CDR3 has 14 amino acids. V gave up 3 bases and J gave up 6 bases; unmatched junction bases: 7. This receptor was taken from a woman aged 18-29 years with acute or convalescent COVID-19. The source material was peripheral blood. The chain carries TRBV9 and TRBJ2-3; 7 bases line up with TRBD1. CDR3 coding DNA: TGTGCCAGCAGCGCCCACAGGGGACCCGATACGCAGTATTTT. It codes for CASSAHRGPDTQYF.